This TCR beta chain was recorded in a study of blood T cell repertoires in COVID-19. At the level of the study: Acute-phase and convalescent COVID-19 samples originated in the United States, Italy and Spain. PBMCs, B-cell-depleted T cells, or T cells provided the cDNA or gDNA that made up the material.

CDR1 is LNHDA, CDR2 SQIVND, per germline (reference sequence). With 4 bases clipped from V and 8 bases from J, the junction kept 7 bases outside the gene matches. The length of the CDR3 is 13 residues. Patients at the Seattle site were enrolled during active infection and followed longitudinally. Produced via immunoSEQ multiplex PCR; TCRdb's table is partial and in-frame only. The sample contains around 71,000 clones, 75% to 85% of which appear only once. This rearrangement joins TRBV19 to TRBJ1-1; 7 positions match TRBD1. Specimen: peripheral blood. The clonotype originates from a man younger than 40 with COVID-19, enrolled during active disease. In DNA form, the CDR3 reads TGTGCCAGTAGTACCCAGACAGGGCCCGAAGCTTTCTTT. Translated: CASSTQTGPEAFF.